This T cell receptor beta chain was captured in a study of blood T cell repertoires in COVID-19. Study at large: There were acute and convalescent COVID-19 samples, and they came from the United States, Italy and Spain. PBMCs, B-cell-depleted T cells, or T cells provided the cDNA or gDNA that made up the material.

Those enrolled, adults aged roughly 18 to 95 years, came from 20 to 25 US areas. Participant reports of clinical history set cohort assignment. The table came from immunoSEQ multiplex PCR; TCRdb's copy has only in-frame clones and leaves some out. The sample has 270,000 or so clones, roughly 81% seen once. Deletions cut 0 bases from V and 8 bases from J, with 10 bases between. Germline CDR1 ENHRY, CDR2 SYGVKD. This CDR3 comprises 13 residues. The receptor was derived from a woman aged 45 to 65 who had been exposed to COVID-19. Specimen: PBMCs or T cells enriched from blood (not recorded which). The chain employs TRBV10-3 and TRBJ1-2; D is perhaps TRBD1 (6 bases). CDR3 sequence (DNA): TGTGCCATCAGTGAGTCGAGGGACACGGGCTACACCTTC. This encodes CAISESRDTGYTF.